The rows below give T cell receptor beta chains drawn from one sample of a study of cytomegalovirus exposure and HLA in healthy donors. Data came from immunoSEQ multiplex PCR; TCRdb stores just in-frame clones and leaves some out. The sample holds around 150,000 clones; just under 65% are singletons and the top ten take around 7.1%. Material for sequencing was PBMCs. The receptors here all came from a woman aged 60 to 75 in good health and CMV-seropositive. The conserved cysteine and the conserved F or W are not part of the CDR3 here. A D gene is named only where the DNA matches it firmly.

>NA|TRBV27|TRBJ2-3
ASRLSGDTQY
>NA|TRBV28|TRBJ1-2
ASSSAGVMYGYT
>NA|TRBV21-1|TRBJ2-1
ASSRTLGQGQF
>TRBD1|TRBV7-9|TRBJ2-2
ASRPLDRANTGELF
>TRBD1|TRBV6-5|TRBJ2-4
ASSYPGTDIQY
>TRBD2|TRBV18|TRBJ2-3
ASSPGASGADTQY
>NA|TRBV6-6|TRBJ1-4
ASAQQGSNEKLF
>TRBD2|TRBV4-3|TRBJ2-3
ASSQGGTSGRSTDTQY
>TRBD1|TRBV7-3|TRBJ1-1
ASSTGGNTEAF
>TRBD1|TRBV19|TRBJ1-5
ASSTPDRGSQPQH
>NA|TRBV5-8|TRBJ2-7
ASTGGEQY
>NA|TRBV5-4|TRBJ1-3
ASSLQDGNTIY
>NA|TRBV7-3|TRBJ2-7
ASSPVLGSFDEQY
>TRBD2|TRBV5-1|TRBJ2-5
ASSYTRREAETQY
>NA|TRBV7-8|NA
ASSITRGYEQY
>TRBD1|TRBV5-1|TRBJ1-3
ASSTHGTGINTIY
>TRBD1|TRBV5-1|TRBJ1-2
ASSLAGQEANYGYT
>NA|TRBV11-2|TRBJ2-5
ASSFMAGETQY
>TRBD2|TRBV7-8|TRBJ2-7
ASSSRGTSGGTYEQY
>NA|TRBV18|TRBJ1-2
ASSQEGSYGYT
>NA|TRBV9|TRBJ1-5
ASSAGGGGNQPQH
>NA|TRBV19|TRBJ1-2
ASSRRQDPTYGYT
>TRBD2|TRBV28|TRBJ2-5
ASSSGGRARKTQY
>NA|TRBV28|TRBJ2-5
ASSLPGWETQY
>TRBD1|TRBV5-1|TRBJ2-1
ASSLGGAGGLV
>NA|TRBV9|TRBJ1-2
ASSVGLTENYGYT
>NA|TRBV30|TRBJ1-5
AWGVADNQPQH
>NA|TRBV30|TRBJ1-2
AWSLAIGYT
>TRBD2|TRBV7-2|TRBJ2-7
ASSLLAGPSYEQY
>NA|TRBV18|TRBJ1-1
ASSLLDTNTEAF
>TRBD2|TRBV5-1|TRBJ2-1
ASSLAGGGYNEQF
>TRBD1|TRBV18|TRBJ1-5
ASSAQGEGQPQH
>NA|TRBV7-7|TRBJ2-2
ASSENTGSGELF
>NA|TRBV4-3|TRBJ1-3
ASSQGRDTGNTIY
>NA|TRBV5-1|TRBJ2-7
ASSTGNVYTDEQY
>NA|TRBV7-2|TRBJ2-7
ASSLRSSDFNEQY
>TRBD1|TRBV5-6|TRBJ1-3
ASSLARGPGNTIY
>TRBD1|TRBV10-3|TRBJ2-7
AIWDRGRRQY
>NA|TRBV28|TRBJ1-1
ASSSTENTEAF
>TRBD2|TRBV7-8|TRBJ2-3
ASSPRTSGRASGTQY
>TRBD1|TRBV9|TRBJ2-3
ASSAGTGSTDTQY
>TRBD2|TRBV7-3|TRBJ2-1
ASSLTTSGSGKNEQF
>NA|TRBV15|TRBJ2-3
ATSRERAHYSTDTQY
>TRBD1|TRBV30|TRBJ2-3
AWRGPDRDRQLTDTQY
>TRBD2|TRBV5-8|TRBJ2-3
ASPHPPYSGSDSDTQY
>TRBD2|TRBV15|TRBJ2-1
ATSRDPLADNEQF
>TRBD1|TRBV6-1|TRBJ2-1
ASSARIQGGSYNEQF
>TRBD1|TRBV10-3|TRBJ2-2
AISESRQGMFGELF